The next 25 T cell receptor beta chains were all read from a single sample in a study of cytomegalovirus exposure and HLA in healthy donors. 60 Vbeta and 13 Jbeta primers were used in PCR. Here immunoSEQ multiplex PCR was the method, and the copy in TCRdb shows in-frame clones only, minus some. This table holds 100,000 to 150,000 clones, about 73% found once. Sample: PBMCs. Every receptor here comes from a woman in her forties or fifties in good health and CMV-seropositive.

DNA of the CDR3: TGTGCCAGCAGACCTGGACAGGGAACTAATTCACCCCTCCACTTT. Its protein product is CASRPGQGTNSPLHF. The chain recombines TRBV2 with TRBJ1-6, with 8 bases aligning to TRBD1. CDR1 and CDR2 from the germline V gene are SNHLY and FYNNEI. V shed 6 bases, J shed 6 bases, and the junction held 7 bases outside the gene matches. The CDR3 length is 15 residues.

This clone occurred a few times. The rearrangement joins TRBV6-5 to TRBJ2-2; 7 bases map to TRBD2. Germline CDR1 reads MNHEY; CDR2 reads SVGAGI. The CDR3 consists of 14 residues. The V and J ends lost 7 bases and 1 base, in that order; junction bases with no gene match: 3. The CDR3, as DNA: TGTGCCAGCAACGCGGGAGAGAACACCGGGGAGCTGTTTTTT. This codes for CASNAGENTGELFF.

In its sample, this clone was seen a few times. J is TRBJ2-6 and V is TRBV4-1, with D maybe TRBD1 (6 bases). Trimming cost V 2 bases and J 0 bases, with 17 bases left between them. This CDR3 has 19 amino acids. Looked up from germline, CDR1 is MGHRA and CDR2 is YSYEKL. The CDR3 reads CASSQPRATGVSGANVLTF. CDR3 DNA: TGCGCCAGCAGCCAACCCCGCGCGACAGGCGTCTCTGGGGCCAACGTCCTGACTTTC.

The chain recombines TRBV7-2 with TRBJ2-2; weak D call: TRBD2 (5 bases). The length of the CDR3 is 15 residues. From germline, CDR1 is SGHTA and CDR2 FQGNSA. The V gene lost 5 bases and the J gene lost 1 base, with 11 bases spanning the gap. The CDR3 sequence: CASSLLVGNTGELFF. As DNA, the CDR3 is TGTGCCAGCAGCCTACTAGTGGGGAACACCGGGGAGCTGTTTTTT.

The CDR3 coding sequence is TGTGCCAGCGGTAGGGGCAGACCTTACGAGCAGTACTTC. Amino acid sequence: CASGRGRPYEQYF. V and J are TRBV7-9 and TRBJ2-7; D is perhaps TRBD1 (5 bases). The CDR3 has 13 amino acids. From germline, CDR1 is SEHNR and CDR2 FQNEAQ (reference sequence). V lost 8 bases and J lost 4, with 15 bases in between.

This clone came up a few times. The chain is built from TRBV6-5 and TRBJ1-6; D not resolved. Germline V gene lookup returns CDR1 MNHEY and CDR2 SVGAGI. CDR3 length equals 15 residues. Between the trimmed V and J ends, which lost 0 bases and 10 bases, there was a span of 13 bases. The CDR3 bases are TGTGCCAGCAGTTACTCGAGAGACACGGCCTCACCCCTCCACTTT. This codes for CASSYSRDTASPLHF.

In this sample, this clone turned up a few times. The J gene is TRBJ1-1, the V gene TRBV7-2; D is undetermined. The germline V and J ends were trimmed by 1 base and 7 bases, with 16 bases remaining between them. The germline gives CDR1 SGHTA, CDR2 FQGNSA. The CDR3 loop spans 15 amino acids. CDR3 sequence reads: CASSLEITGMGEAFF. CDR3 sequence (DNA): TGTGCCAGCAGCTTAGAGATTACCGGGATGGGTGAAGCTTTCTTT.

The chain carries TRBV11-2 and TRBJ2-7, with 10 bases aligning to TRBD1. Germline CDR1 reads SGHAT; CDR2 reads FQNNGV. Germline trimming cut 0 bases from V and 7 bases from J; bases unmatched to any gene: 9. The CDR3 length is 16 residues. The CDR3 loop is CASSLDGTGEGGEQYF. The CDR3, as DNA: TGTGCCAGCAGCTTAGATGGGACAGGGGAGGGGGGGGAGCAGTACTTC. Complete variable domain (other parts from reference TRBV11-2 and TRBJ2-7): EAGVAQSPRYKIIEKRQSVAFWCNPISGHATLYWYQQILGQGPKLLIQFQNNGVVDDSQLPKDRFSAERLKGVDSTLKIQPAKLEDSAVYLCASSLDGTGEGGEQYFGPGTRLTVT.

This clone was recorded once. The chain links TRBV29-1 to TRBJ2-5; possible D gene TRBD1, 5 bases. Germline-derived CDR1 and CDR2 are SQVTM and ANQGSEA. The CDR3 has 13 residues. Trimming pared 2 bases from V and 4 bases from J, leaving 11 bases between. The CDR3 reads CSVEQGAPETQYF. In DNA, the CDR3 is TGCAGCGTTGAACAAGGGGCCCCAGAGACCCAGTACTTC.

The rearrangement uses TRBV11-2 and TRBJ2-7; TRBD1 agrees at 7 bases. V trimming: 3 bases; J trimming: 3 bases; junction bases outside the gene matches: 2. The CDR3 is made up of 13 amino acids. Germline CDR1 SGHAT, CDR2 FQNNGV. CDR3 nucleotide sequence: TGTGCCAGCAGCTTGGACAGGAGCTACGAGCAGTACTTC. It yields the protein CASSLDRSYEQYF.

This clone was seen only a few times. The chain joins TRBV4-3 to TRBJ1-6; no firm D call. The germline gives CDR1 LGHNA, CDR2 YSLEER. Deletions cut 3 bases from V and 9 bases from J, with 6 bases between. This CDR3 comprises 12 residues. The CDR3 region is CASSHPVSPLHF. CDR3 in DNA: TGCGCCAGCAGCCATCCAGTTTCACCCCTCCACTTT.

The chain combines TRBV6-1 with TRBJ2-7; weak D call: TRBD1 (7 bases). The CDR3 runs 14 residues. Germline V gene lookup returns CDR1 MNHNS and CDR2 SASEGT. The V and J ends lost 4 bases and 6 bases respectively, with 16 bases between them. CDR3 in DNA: TGTGCCAGCAGTGGGCGGAGGGGGCGCCTCGAGCAGTACTTC. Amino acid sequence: CASSGRRGRLEQYF.

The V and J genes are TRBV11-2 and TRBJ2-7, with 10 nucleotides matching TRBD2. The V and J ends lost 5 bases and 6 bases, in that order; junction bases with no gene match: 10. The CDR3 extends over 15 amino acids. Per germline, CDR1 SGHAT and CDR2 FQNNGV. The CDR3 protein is CASSPRTSGFSEQYF. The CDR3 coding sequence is TGTGCCAGCAGCCCCAGGACTAGCGGATTCTCCGAGCAGTACTTC. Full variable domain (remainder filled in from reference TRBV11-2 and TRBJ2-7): EAGVAQSPRYKIIEKRQSVAFWCNPISGHATLYWYQQILGQGPKLLIQFQNNGVVDDSQLPKDRFSAERLKGVDSTLKIQPAKLEDSAVYLCASSPRTSGFSEQYFGPGTRLTVT.

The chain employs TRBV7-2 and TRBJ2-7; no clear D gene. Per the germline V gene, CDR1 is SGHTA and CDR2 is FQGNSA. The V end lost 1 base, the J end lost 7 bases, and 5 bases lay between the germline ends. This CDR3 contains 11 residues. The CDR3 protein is CASSLVEEQYF. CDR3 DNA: TGTGCCAGCAGCTTAGTGGAGGAGCAGTACTTC.

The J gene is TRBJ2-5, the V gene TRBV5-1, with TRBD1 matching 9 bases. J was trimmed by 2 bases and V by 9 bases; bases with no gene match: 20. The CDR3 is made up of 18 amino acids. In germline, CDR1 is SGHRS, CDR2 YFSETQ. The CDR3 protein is CANLTGTGTPRIQETQYF. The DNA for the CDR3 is TGCGCCAACCTGACCGGGACAGGGACCCCCAGAATACAAGAGACCCAGTACTTC.

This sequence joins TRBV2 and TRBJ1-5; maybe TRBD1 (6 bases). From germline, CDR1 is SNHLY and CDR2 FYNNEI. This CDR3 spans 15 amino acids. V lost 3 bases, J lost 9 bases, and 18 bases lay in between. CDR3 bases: TGTGCCAGCAGTGACCCCAGGGGTCAAAGGCGGCCCCAGCATTTT. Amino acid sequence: CASSDPRGQRRPQHF. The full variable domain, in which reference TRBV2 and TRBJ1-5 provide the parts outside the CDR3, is EPEVTQTPSHQVTQMGQEVILRCVPISNHLYFYWYRQILGQKVEFLVSFYNNEISEKSEIFDDQFSVERPDGSNFTLKIRSTKLEDSAMYFCASSDPRGQRRPQHFGDGTRLSIL.

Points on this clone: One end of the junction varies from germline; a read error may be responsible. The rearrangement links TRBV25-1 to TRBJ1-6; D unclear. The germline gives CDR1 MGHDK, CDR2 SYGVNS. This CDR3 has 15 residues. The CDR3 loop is CSSSSTQAHHSPLHF. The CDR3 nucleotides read TGTTCCAGCAGTTCAACCCAGGCACACCATTCACCCCTCCACTTT.

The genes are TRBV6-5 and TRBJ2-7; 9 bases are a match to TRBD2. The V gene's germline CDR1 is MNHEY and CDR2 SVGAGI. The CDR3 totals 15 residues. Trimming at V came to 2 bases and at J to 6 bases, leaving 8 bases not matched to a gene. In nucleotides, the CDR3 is TGTGCCAGCAGTTACAGGGCGGCGGGGGGGCGCGAGCAGTACTTC. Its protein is CASSYRAAGGREQYF.

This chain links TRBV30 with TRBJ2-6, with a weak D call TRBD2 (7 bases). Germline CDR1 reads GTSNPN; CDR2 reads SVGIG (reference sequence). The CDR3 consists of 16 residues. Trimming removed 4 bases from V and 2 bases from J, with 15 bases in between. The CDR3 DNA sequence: TGTGCCTGGATTCACCCGGGGGGCCCTGGGGCCAACGTCCTGACTTTC. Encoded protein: CAWIHPGGPGANVLTF. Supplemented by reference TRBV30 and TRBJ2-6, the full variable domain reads SQTIHQWPATLVQPVGSPLSLECTVEGTSNPNLYWYRQAAGRGLQLLFYSVGIGQISSEVPQNLSASRPQDRQFILSSKKLLLSDSGFYLCAWIHPGGPGANVLTFGAGSRLTVL.

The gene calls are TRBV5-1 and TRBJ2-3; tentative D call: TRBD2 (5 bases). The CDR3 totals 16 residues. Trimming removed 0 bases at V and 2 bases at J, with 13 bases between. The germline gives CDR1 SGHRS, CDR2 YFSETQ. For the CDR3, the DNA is TGCGCCAGCAGCTTGGCCGGTCTAGCTCTCACAGATACGCAGTATTTT. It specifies CASSLAGLALTDTQYF.

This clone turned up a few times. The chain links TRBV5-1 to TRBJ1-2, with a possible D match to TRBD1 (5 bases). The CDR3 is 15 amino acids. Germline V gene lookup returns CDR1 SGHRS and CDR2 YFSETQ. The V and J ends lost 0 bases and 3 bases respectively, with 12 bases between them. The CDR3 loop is CASSLERGTYYGYTF. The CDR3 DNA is TGCGCCAGCAGCTTGGAGCGGGGGACGTACTATGGCTACACCTTC.

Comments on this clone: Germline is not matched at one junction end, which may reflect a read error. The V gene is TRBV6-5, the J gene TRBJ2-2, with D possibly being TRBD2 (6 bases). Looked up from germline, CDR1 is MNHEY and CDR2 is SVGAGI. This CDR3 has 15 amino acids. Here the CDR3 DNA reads TGTGCCAGCAGTTACTTCCGGCGGAACACCGGGGGGCTGTTTTTT. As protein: CASSYFRRNTGGLFF.

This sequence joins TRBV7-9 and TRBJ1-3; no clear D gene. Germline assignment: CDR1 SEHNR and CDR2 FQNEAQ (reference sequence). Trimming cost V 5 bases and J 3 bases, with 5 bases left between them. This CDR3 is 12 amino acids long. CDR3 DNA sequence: TGTGCCAGCAGCGCAGTTGGAAACACCATATATTTT. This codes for CASSAVGNTIYF.

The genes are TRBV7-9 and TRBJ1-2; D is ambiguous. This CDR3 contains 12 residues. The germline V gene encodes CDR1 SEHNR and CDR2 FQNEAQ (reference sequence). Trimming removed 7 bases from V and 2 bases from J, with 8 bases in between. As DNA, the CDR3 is TGTGCCAGCACCGAGACAAACTATGGCTACACCTTC. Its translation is CASTETNYGYTF. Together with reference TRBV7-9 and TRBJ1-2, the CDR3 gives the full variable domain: DTGVSQNPRHKITKRGQNVTFRCDPISEHNRLYWYRQTLGQGPEFLTYFQNEAQLEKSRLLSDRFSAERPKGSFSTLEIQRTEQGDSAMYLCASTETNYGYTFGSGTRLTVV.

The CDR3 bases are TGTGCCAGCAGCGTAGTAGCAAACACAGATACGCAGTATTTT. It yields the protein CASSVVANTDTQYF. V usage is TRBV9 and J usage is TRBJ2-3; D remains unclear. Trimming took off 0 bases at V and 2 bases at J, with 7 bases between the two ends. Germline V gene data show CDR1 as SGDLS and CDR2 as YYNGEE. The CDR3 totals 14 residues.